This TCR beta chain was found in a study of T cell responses to AZD1222 COVID-19 vaccine. Whole-study results and caveats: No repertoire was sampled before or during the peak T cell response, only after it. Baseline testing showed seropositivity in only 5 or 6 AZD1222 recipients.

On this clone: The antigen remains undetermined.

Sequencing used immunoSEQ multiplex PCR; TCRdb keeps in-frame clones, though not all of them. This table has 130,000 to 150,000 clones, about nine tenths appearing once. V was shortened by 4 bases and J by 6 bases, with 18 bases between the two germline ends. This CDR3 contains 15 residues. The germline V gene has CDR1 LGHDT and CDR2 YNNKEL (reference sequence). The chain couples TRBV3-1 (or the pseudogene TRBV3-2) to TRBJ1-1, with D maybe TRBD1 (5 bases). The material was peripheral blood, obtained on day 0 of MenACWY control vaccination. The clonotype was recovered from an adult in good health. CDR3 residues: CASSPTRGVFAEAFF. The CDR3, as DNA: TGTGCCAGCAGCCCTACAAGGGGAGTATTCGCTGAAGCTTTCTTT.